This entry concerns a single TCR beta chain. This clonotype appeared a few times. No cognate antigen has been identified for it. Base qualities are missing; no much larger clone stands one base away. The data are from a study of T-cell reconstitution after alpha-beta-depleted transplantation in children (dated by TCRdb to 2016 to 2017). For the wider study: Using TCR repertoire profiling, the study followed T-cell immune reconstitution in a quantitative way in children after TCRalphabeta/CD19-depleted allogeneic hematopoietic cell transplantation.

The library was obtained by PCR. Instrument used: Illumina HiSeq 2500. To normalize quantification of the TCRbeta repertoire, the TCR libraries were built with molecular barcoding that relied on unique molecular identifiers. TCRdb redid the processing of the public reads, applying fastp at Q25 and MiXCR, and retained in-frame beta chains. Under each unique CDR3 protein, matching rows form one entry showing the most common genes and DNA. The sample profile shows about 600,000 distinct CDR3 sequences; approximately 10% of them were found once. The ten biggest clones cover less than 4.5% of the sample. The TCR originated in a human donor who donated a stem cell graft to a child with acute myeloid leukemia. Sequencing used PBMCs from the stem cell graft donor, obtained from the stem cell graft.

This receptor has the CDR3 CATSLAGVLADTQYF. The DNA is TGTGCCACCAGTCTAGCGGGAGTTCTGGCAGATACGCAGTATTTT. The sequence links TRBV15 to TRBJ2-3, and 10 bases in between align with TRBD2. CDR1 LNHNV and CDR2 YYDKDF were looked up in the germline V gene (reference sequence). V is pruned by 6 bases and J by 4 bases, leaving 7 bases of the junction without a gene match. Inclusive of the bounding cysteine and phenylalanine, the CDR3 is 15 residues long. The retained sequence is limited to the CDR3, 45 bases, with the frame set at the first base. With the portions outside the CDR3 filled from the reference TRBV15 and TRBJ2-3 genes, the complete variable region becomes DAMVIQNPRYQVTQFGKPVTLSCSQTLNHNVMYWYQQKSSQAPKLLFHYYDKDFNNEADTPDNFQSRRPNTSFCFLDIRSPGLGDTAMYLCATSLAGVLADTQYFGPGTRLTVL.